The sequence of this T cell receptor (beta chain) was determined in a study of response to subunit inactivated influenza vaccine. TCRdb itself ran the RT-PCR reads through MiXCR, one entry per CDR3 protein. Among roughly 190,000 distinct CDR3 sequences listed, approximately 12% were seen once. This clonotype was seen a handful of times. CDR3 length: 15 amino acids. The V end lost 5 bases, the J end lost 5 bases, and 19 bases lay between the germline ends. The same data also went into a second study, on T cells expressing NK-cell markers. This second study notes: Beta-chain TCR cDNA was generated via 5'RACE template switching with UMIs. In a few donors, these clonotypes also led the CD3+CD56-NKG2C+ fraction. It remained uncertain whether the expanded NKG2C+ T cell clones were specific for HCMV antigens.

This receptor was obtained from a man in his fifties or sixties who received an inactivated influenza vaccine. The genes are TRBV12-3 or TRBV12-4 and TRBJ2-7; maybe TRBD1 (5 bases). The source material was CD8+ T cells sorted from PBMCs, sampled 11 to 12 days after vaccination. CDR3 bases: TGTGCCAGCAGTCCCAGGGCAGCACCGGTCGACGAGCAGTACTTC. Translating gives CASSPRAAPVDEQYF.